Below are 26 T cell receptor beta chains sequenced from a single sample in a study of ipilimumab plus nivolumab after autologous stem cell transplantation. Sequenced by immunoSEQ multiplex PCR; TCRdb stores in-frame clones only, minus some. Among 43,000 or so clones listed, 70% to 90% were seen once. The sample here was PBMCs, taken in a trial of ipilimumab plus nivolumab as post-transplant consolidation. These receptors all come from a male donor with multiple myeloma.

The chain couples TRBV6-4 to TRBJ2-5; D is uncertain. The length of the CDR3 is 13 residues. Trimming removed 2 bases from V and 5 bases from J, with 9 bases in between. From germline, CDR1 is MRHNA and CDR2 SNTAGT. The CDR3 sequence is CASSDVLGETQYF. The CDR3 region has the DNA TGTGCCAGCAGTGACGTTCTGGGGGAGACCCAGTACTTC.

This clone was seen more than once but under ten times. The chain has TRBV7-9 and TRBJ2-3; D remains ambiguous. The CDR3 extends over 14 amino acids. CDR1 SEHNR and CDR2 FQNEAQ come from the germline V gene (reference sequence). V lost 7 bases to trimming and J lost 2 bases, with 13 bases between them. The CDR3 loop reads CASTPERNTDTQYF. The CDR3 bases are TGTGCCAGCACCCCGGAGAGAAACACAGATACGCAGTATTTT. Full variable domain (rest looked up from reference TRBV7-9 and TRBJ2-3): DTGVSQNPRHKITKRGQNVTFRCDPISEHNRLYWYRQTLGQGPEFLTYFQNEAQLEKSRLLSDRFSAERPKGSFSTLEIQRTEQGDSAMYLCASTPERNTDTQYFGPGTRLTVL.

With respect to this clone: Other DNA sequences in this sample translate to the same CDR3. The chain is built from TRBV9 and TRBJ1-1, with D unresolved. The V gene's germline CDR1 is SGDLS and CDR2 YYNGEE. With 0 bases removed from V and 1 base from J, the gap between germline ends came to 13 bases. The CDR3 covers 16 residues. The CDR3 loop is CASSVGGARGNTEAFF. The CDR3 nucleotides are TGTGCCAGCAGCGTAGGGGGTGCGCGGGGGAACACTGAAGCTTTCTTT.

The rearrangement joins TRBV4-2 to TRBJ2-7; possibly TRBD1 or TRBD2 for D (6 bases each). CDR3 length: 14 residues. Between the trimmed V and J ends, which lost 0 bases and 3 bases, there was a span of 9 bases. CDR1 is LGHNA and CDR2 is YNFKEQ in the germline V gene. The CDR3 bases are TGTGCCAGCAGCCAAGATGGAGGGGGCTACGAGCAGTACTTC. Protein sequence: CASSQDGGGYEQYF.

V gene TRBV27 combines with J gene TRBJ2-7; the D gene is possibly TRBD2 (5 bases). The V end was cut by 6 bases, the J end by 6 bases, with 15 bases between. There are 13 residues in the CDR3. The germline CDR1 and CDR2 sequences are MNHEY and SMNVEV (reference sequence). CDR3: CASSGLLGGEQYF. CDR3 coding DNA: TGTGCCAGCAGCGGACTGCTCGGTGGCGAGCAGTACTTC.

The chain joins TRBV7-6 to TRBJ2-1, with a weak D call TRBD1 (6 bases). Germline lookup yields CDR1 SGHVS and CDR2 FNYEAQ. Between the trimmed V and J ends, which lost 3 bases and 9 bases, there was a span of 12 bases. CDR3 length: 13 residues. CDR3 loop: CASSFRGGSEQFF. The CDR3 bases are TGTGCCAGCAGCTTTAGAGGGGGTAGTGAGCAGTTCTTC.

This clone was detected only a few times. The rearrangement links TRBV10-3 to TRBJ2-3, with a possible D match to TRBD2 (5 bases). V was shortened by 3 bases and J by 0 bases, with 13 bases between the two germline ends. The CDR3 runs to 16 residues. In germline, CDR1 is ENHRY, CDR2 SYGVKD. CDR3 loop: CAISDMVAKSTDTQYF. In nucleotides, the CDR3 is TGTGCCATCAGTGATATGGTAGCGAAAAGCACAGATACGCAGTATTTT.

The chain has TRBV5-1 and TRBJ2-5; 11 bases map to TRBD1. This CDR3 is built from 15 residues. J was trimmed by 5 bases and V by 4 bases; bases with no gene match: 7. Germline assignment: CDR1 SGHRS and CDR2 YFSETQ. The CDR3 loop is CASSNGTGGAETQYF. Here the CDR3 DNA reads TGCGCCAGCAGCAACGGGACAGGGGGAGCTGAGACCCAGTACTTC.

The CDR3: CASSLTAAGAVGNEQFF. The CDR3 nucleotides are TGTGCCAGCAGCTTAACGGCCGCAGGGGCTGTTGGCAATGAGCAGTTCTTC. The rearrangement joins TRBV11-1 to TRBJ2-1, with D possibly being TRBD1 (6 bases). CDR1 and CDR2 from the germline V gene are SGHAT and FQDESV (reference sequence). CDR3 size: 17 residues. Trimming took 2 bases from V and 6 from J, leaving 20 bases between them.

The chain carries TRBV9 and TRBJ2-1; 8 bases are shared with TRBD2. Trimming removed 0 bases from V and 6 bases from J; junction bases left unmatched: 11. CDR1 SGDLS and CDR2 YYNGEE come from the germline V gene. CDR3 size: 17 residues. CDR3 region: CASSVGLSLAVINEQFF. The DNA for the CDR3 is TGTGCCAGCAGCGTAGGGTTGTCACTAGCGGTGATCAATGAGCAGTTCTTC.

The chain employs TRBV19 and TRBJ2-5; TRBD1 agrees at 10 bases. The J call may be wrong; the DNA end is better matched by TRBJ2-7. Germline CDR1 and CDR2: LNHDA and SQIVND (reference sequence). This CDR3 contains 17 residues. CDR3 bases: TGTGCCAGTACCGGGACAGGGGTTAATTATGGTGGCTACGAGCAGTACTTC. Its protein product is CASTGTGVNYGGYEQYF.

The V gene is TRBV5-6, the J gene TRBJ2-7; D is possibly TRBD2 (6 bases). The CDR3 has 15 amino acids. Trimming took 4 bases from V and 6 from J, leaving 20 bases between them. CDR1 is SGHDT, CDR2 YYEEEE, per germline. The CDR3 protein is CASSPLTEGRIEQYF. The CDR3 DNA follows: TGTGCCAGCAGCCCCCTCACGGAGGGCCGGATCGAGCAGTACTTC.

Here the CDR3 reads CASSLDTHPLEPQHF. The DNA of the CDR3 is TGTGCCAGCAGCTTAGACACCCACCCTTTGGAGCCCCAGCATTTT. The rearrangement uses TRBV7-9 and TRBJ1-5; no clear D gene. CDR1 and CDR2 (germline): SEHNR, FQNEAQ (reference sequence). The V end lost 1 base, the J end lost 8 bases, and 15 bases lay between the germline ends. This CDR3 is 15 amino acids long.

A single count supports this clone. Germline is not matched at one junction end, which may reflect a read error. This chain connects TRBV13 to TRBJ2-1; 10 bases agree with TRBD2. CDR3 length: 15 residues. The germline CDR1 and CDR2 sequences are PRHDT and FYEKMQ (reference sequence). The CDR3 nucleotides are TGTGCCAGCAGCGTAGGACTAGCGGACTACAATGAGCAGTTCTTC. Its protein product is CASSVGLADYNEQFF.

This clone was seen only a few times. J is TRBJ1-5 and V is TRBV19; the D is unclear. The CDR3 runs to 13 residues. The ends were cut back, 5 bases at V and 4 bases at J, with 9 bases in the middle. Per the germline V gene, CDR1 is LNHDA and CDR2 is SQIVND (reference sequence). CDR3 sequence: CASSPTANQPQHF. The CDR3 DNA reads as TGTGCCAGTAGTCCCACAGCTAATCAGCCCCAGCATTTT.

About this clone: At one boundary the junction diverges from the germline segment, which might be a read error. The V call is TRBV9, the J call TRBJ1-2; D possibly corresponds to TRBD1 (5 bases). From germline, CDR1 is SGDLS and CDR2 YYNGEE. The CDR3 is 14 residues long. Here the CDR3 reads CASTVGVQGGGYTF. The CDR3 DNA sequence: TGTGCCAGCACCGTAGGAGTCCAGGGTGGTGGCTACACCTTC.

This clone turned up a few times. The chain links TRBV7-2 to TRBJ2-2; the D gene is possibly TRBD2 (5 bases). CDR3 length: 12 residues. Germline values: CDR1 SGHTA, CDR2 FQGNSA. V was clipped by 7 bases and J by 5 bases, with 8 bases between them. In nucleotides, the CDR3 is TGTGCCAGCACCCCGGGGACCGGGGAGCTGTTTTTT. Translation: CASTPGTGELFF.

The rearrangement joins TRBV27 to TRBJ1-6, with TRBD1 as a possible D gene (6 bases). CDR1 and CDR2 (germline): MNHEY, SMNVEV (reference sequence). V lost 4 bases and J 6 bases, leaving 16 bases between the germline ends. The CDR3 sequence is 16 residues long. CDR3 protein: CASSSSTGGGNSPLHF. For the CDR3, the DNA is TGTGCCAGCAGTTCCTCGACAGGAGGTGGTAATTCACCCCTCCACTTT.

This sequence joins TRBV13 and TRBJ2-5, with a possible D match to TRBD2 (6 bases). The closer fit of TRBJ2-7 to the DNA end suggests the J call may be wrong. Germline lookup yields CDR1 PRHDT and CDR2 FYEKMQ (reference sequence). CDR3 length: 15 residues. CDR3 DNA sequence: TGTGCCAGCAGCTTTTGGGACGGGAGCTCCTACGAGCAGTACTTC. Translated: CASSFWDGSSYEQYF.

The J gene is TRBJ1-2, the V gene TRBV6-1; 7 nucleotides line up with TRBD1. CDR3 size: 13 residues. Germline V gives CDR1 MNHNS, CDR2 SASEGT. The V and J ends lost 3 bases and 8 bases, in that order; junction bases with no gene match: 6. This CDR3 is CASSEQGDYGYTF. Written as DNA, the CDR3 is TGTGCCAGCAGTGAGCAGGGGGATTACGGCTACACCTTC.

The chain employs TRBV18 and TRBJ2-5; D is ambiguous. This CDR3 is 17 amino acids long. V was trimmed by 2 bases and J by 0 bases, leaving 16 bases between them. Germline assignment: CDR1 KGHSH and CDR2 LQKENI. CDR3 in DNA: TGTGCCAGCTCACCAAGTTGGCCAGCTGGGAACCAAGAGACCCAGTACTTC. It encodes CASSPSWPAGNQETQYF. The full variable domain, completed using reference TRBV18 and TRBJ2-5, is NAGVMQNPRHLVRRRGQEARLRCSPMKGHSHVYWYRQLPEEGLKFMVYLQKENIIDESGMPKERFSAEFPKEGPSILRIQQVVRGDSAAYFCASSPSWPAGNQETQYFGPGTRLLVL.

This rearrangement joins TRBV5-4 to TRBJ1-1; 10 bases agree with TRBD1. The CDR3 loop spans 15 amino acids. Germline V gene lookup returns CDR1 SGHNT and CDR2 YYREEE (reference sequence). V dropped 4 bases and J dropped 2; count of bases not matched to a gene: 5. The CDR3 bases are TGTGCCAGCAGCCTTGACAGGGGGCCTAACACTGAAGCTTTCTTT. This codes for CASSLDRGPNTEAFF. Variable domain in full (rest from reference TRBV5-4 and TRBJ1-1): ETGVTQSPTHLIKTRGQQVTLRCSSQSGHNTVSWYQQALGQGPQFIFQYYREEENGRGNFPPRFSGLQFPNYSSELNVNALELDDSALYLCASSLDRGPNTEAFFGQGTRLTVV.

This chain links TRBV19 with TRBJ2-6; D uncertain. V was trimmed by 1 base and J by 0 bases, leaving 4 bases between them. The CDR3 has 15 amino acids. Germline loops: CDR1 LNHDA, CDR2 SQIVND (reference sequence). CDR3 sequence: CASSIGLSGANVLTF. The CDR3 DNA follows: TGTGCCAGTAGTATAGGGCTCTCTGGGGCCAACGTCCTGACTTTC.

Here the CDR3 DNA reads TGTGCCAGCAGCCCGGGACAGGGGGTTGACAATGAGCAGTTCTTC. Encoded protein: CASSPGQGVDNEQFF. The chain employs TRBV5-5 and TRBJ2-1; TRBD1 agrees at 11 bases. CDR3 size: 15 residues. Germline V lookup: CDR1 SGHKS, CDR2 YYEKEE (reference sequence). V shed 4 bases, J shed 5 bases, and the junction held 5 bases outside the gene matches.

The table lists this clone with a count of one. V gene TRBV20-1 combines with J gene TRBJ1-2; D ambiguous. The germline V gene encodes CDR1 DFQATT and CDR2 SNEGSKA (reference sequence). The CDR3 is made up of 11 amino acids. V lost 8 bases, J lost 4 bases, and 11 bases lay in between. This chain's CDR3 is CSMMERYGYTF. The DNA for the CDR3 is TGCAGTATGATGGAACGCTATGGCTACACCTTC.

J is TRBJ2-5 and V is TRBV7-2; D is perhaps TRBD1 (5 bases). The CDR3 contains 13 residues. V was shortened by 5 bases and J by 5 bases, with 12 bases between the two germline ends. The germline CDR1 and CDR2 sequences are SGHTA and FQGNSA. The CDR3 DNA follows: TGTGCCAGCAGCGCACAGGTAGTGGAGACCCAGTACTTC. This encodes CASSAQVVETQYF.